The clone carrying this T cell receptor (beta chain) showed up just once. What it recognizes is unknown. V shed 6 bases, J shed 3 bases, and the junction held 8 bases outside the gene matches. This CDR3 region has 14 residues. Germline-derived CDR1 and CDR2 are MNHNS and SASEGT. The data were obtained in a study of cytomegalovirus exposure and HLA in healthy donors. PCR amplification relied on 60 Vbeta primers (plus 13 Jbeta primers). Sequencing was performed with immunoSEQ multiplex PCR; in TCRdb, only in-frame clones are kept and a portion is missing. This sample has roughly 120,000 clones; around 73% occur once, and the top ten carry under 5.5%. Points from the study as a whole: Analysis was carried out at a later point, and it linked a missense DCLRE1C variant to TCR beta V- and J-gene trimming. Cytomegalovirus-associated TCR beta chains were listed, numbering some 170. Using a false discovery rate of 0.05, a later analysis showed that 15,000 to 20,000 TCR beta sequences were associated with HLA alleles.

The TCR was taken from a man in his sixties in good health and CMV-seropositive. The chain is built from TRBV6-1 and TRBJ2-7, with 7 bases fitting TRBD1. Sequenced input: PBMCs. The CDR3 is CASRAGTVVYEQYF. As DNA, the CDR3 is TGTGCCAGCAGGGCCGGGACAGTCGTCTACGAGCAGTACTTC.